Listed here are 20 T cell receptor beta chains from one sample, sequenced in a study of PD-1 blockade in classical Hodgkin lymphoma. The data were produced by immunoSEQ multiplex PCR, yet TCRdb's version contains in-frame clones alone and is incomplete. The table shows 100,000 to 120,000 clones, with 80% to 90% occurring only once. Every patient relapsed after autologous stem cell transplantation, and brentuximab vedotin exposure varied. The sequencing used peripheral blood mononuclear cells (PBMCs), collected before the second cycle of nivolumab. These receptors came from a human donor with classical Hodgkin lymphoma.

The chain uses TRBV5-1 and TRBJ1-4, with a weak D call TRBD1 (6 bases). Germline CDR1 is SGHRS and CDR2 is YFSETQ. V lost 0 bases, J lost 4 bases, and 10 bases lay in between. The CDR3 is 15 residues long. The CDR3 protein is CASSLGDTNNEKLFF. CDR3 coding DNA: TGCGCCAGCAGCTTGGGGGACACCAATAATGAAAAACTGTTTTTT. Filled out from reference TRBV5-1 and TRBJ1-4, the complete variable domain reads KAGVTQTPRYLIKTRGQQVTLSCSPISGHRSVSWYQQTPGQGLQFLFEYFSETQRNKGNFPGRFSGRQFSNSRSEMNVSTLELGDSALYLCASSLGDTNNEKLFFGSGTQLSVL.

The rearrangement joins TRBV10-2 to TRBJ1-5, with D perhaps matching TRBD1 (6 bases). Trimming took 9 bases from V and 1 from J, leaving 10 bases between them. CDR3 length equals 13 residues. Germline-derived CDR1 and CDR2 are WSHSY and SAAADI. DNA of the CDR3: TGCGCCAGTGCAGGGGCGAGCAATCAGCCCCAGCATTTT. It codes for CASAGASNQPQHF.

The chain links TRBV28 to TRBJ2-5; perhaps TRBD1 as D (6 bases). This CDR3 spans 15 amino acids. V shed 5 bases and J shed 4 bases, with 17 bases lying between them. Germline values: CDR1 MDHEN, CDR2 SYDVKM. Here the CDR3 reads CASSNRGLGGETQYF. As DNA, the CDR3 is TGTGCCAGCAGTAACCGCGGGCTAGGGGGAGAGACCCAGTACTTC.

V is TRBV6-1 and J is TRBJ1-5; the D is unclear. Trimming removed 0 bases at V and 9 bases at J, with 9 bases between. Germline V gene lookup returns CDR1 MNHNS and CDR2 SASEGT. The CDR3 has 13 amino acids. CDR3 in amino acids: CASSEATMWPQHF. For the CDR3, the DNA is TGTGCCAGCAGTGAAGCGACGATGTGGCCCCAGCATTTT.

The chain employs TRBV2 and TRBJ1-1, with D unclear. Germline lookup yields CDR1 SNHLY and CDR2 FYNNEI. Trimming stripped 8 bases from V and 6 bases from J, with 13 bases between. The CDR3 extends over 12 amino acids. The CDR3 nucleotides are TGTGCCAGCTCGGAGTGGTCGGCTGAAGCTTTCTTT. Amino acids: CASSEWSAEAFF.

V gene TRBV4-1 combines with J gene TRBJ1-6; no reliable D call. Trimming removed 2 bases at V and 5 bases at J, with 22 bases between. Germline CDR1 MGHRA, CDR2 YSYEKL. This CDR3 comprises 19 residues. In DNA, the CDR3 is TGCGCCAGCAGCCAACGAGGTACCCATTTCCAACGCAATAATTCACCCCTCCACTTT. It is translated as CASSQRGTHFQRNNSPLHF.

The CDR3 sequence is CASSLREGVELEAFF. CDR3 DNA sequence: TGCGCCAGCAGCTTGAGGGAAGGTGTAGAACTTGAAGCTTTCTTT. The chain is built from TRBV5-1 and TRBJ1-1, with unresolved D. This CDR3 contains 15 residues. Between the trimmed V and J ends, which lost 1 base and 7 bases, there was a span of 17 bases. Germline V gene lookup returns CDR1 SGHRS and CDR2 YFSETQ. Full variable domain (rest looked up from reference TRBV5-1 and TRBJ1-1): KAGVTQTPRYLIKTRGQQVTLSCSPISGHRSVSWYQQTPGQGLQFLFEYFSETQRNKGNFPGRFSGRQFSNSRSEMNVSTLELGDSALYLCASSLREGVELEAFFGQGTRLTVV.

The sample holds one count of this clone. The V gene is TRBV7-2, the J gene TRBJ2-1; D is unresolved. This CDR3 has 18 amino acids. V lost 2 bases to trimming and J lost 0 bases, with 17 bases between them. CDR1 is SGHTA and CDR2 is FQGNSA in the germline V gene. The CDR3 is CASSLSLAAMSSYNEQFF. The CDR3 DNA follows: TGTGCCAGCAGCTTAAGCTTGGCAGCAATGAGCTCCTACAATGAGCAGTTCTTC.

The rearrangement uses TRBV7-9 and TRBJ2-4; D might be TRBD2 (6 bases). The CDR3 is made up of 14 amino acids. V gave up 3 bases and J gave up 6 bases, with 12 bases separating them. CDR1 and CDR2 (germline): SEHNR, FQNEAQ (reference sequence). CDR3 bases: TGTGCCAGCAGCTTGGGGCAGGGACTAAACATTCAGTACTTC. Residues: CASSLGQGLNIQYF. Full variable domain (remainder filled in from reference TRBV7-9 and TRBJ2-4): DTGVSQNPRHKITKRGQNVTFRCDPISEHNRLYWYRQTLGQGPEFLTYFQNEAQLEKSRLLSDRFSAERPKGSFSTLEIQRTEQGDSAMYLCASSLGQGLNIQYFGAGTRLSVL.

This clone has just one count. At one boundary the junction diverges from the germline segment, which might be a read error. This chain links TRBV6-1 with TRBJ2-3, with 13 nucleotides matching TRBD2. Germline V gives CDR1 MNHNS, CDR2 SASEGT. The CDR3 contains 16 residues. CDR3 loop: CASREGLAGGTDTQYF. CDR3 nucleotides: TGTGCCAGCAGAGAAGGACTAGCGGGAGGCACAGATACGCAGTATTTT.

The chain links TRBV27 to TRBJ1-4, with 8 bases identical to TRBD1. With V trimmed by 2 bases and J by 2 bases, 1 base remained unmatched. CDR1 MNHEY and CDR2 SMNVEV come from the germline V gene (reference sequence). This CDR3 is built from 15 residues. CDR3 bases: TGTGCCAGCAGTTTAGCAGGGGGCACTAATGAAAAACTGTTTTTT. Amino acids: CASSLAGGTNEKLFF.

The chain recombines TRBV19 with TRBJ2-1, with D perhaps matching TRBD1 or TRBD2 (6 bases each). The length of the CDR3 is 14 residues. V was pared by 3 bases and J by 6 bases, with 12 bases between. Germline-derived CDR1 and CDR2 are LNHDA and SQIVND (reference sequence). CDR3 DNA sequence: TGTGCCAGTAGTATTAAGGGGGGAGTCAATGAGCAGTTCTTC. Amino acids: CASSIKGGVNEQFF.

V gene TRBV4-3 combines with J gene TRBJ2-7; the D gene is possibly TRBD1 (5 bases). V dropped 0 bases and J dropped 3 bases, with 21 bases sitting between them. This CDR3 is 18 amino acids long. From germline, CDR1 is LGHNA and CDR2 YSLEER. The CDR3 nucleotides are TGCGCCAGCAGCCAAGATCGTTATAGTCAGGGTACATTCTACGAGCAGTACTTC. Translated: CASSQDRYSQGTFYEQYF.

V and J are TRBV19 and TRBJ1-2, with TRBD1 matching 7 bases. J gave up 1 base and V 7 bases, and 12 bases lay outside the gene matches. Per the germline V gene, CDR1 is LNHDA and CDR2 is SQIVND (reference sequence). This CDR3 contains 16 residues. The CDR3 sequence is CASIGQDERFNYGYTF. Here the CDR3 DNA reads TGTGCCAGTATCGGACAGGACGAAAGGTTTAACTATGGCTACACCTTC.

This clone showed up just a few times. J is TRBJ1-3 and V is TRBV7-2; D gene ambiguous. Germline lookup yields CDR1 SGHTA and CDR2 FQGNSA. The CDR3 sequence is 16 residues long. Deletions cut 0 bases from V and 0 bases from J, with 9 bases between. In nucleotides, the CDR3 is TGTGCCAGCAGCTTAGCGGTCCGGAGCTCTGGAAACACCATATATTTT. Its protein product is CASSLAVRSSGNTIYF.

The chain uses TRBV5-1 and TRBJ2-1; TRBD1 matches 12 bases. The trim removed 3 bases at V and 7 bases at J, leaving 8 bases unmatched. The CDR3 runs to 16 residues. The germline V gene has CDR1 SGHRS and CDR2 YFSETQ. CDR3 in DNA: TGCGCCAGCAGCTCGCTTGGGACAGGGGGCAGGAATGAGCAGTTCTTC. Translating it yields CASSSLGTGGRNEQFF. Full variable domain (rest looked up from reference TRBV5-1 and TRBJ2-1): KAGVTQTPRYLIKTRGQQVTLSCSPISGHRSVSWYQQTPGQGLQFLFEYFSETQRNKGNFPGRFSGRQFSNSRSEMNVSTLELGDSALYLCASSSLGTGGRNEQFFGPGTRLTVL.

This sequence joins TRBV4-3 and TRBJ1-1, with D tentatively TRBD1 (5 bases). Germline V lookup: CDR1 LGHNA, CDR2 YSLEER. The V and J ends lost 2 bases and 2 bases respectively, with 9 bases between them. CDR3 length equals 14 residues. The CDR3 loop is CASSQFTGNTEAFF. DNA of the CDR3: TGCGCCAGCAGCCAATTCACAGGAAACACTGAAGCTTTCTTT.

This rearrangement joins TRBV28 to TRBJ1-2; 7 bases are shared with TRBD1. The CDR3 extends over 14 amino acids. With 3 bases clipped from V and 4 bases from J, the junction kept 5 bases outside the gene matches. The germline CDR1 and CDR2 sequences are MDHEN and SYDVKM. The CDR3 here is CASSFGRGSYGYTF. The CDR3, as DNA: TGTGCCAGCAGTTTCGGCAGGGGGTCCTATGGCTACACCTTC.

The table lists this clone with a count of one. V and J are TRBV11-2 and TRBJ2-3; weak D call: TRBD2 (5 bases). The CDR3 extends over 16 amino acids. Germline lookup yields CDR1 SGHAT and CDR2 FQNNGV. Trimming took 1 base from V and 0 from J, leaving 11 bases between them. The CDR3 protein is CASSLGVASSTDTQYF. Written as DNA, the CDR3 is TGTGCCAGCAGCTTAGGGGTAGCGTCTAGCACAGATACGCAGTATTTT.

The CDR3 coding sequence is TGTGCCAGCAGTTACTCGGGCATGTCCAGTAGGGAGCAGTACTTC. Translation: CASSYSGMSSREQYF. The chain is built from TRBV6-5 and TRBJ2-7, with D uncertain. CDR1 is MNHEY and CDR2 is SVGAGI in the germline V gene. This CDR3 has 15 amino acids. Trimming removed 0 bases at V and 7 bases at J, with 16 bases between.